The T cell receptor beta chain described here comes from a study of PD-L1 blockade in urothelial cancer. In the study overall: In terms of prior chemotherapy, patients had received 0 to 3 regimens. Blood analyses occurred 3 weeks (second dose) and 6 weeks post treatment start.

Trimming left V 8 bases short and J 1 base short, with 11 bases between. This CDR3 is 14 amino acids long. Germline values: CDR1 KGHSH, CDR2 LQKENI. Noted time point: peripheral blood 6 weeks after treatment start. Here immunoSEQ multiplex PCR was the method, and the copy in TCRdb shows in-frame clones only, minus some. The table lists over 25,000 clones, approximately 81% of them singletons. The sequenced sample was PBMCs, obtained around atezolizumab (anti-PD-L1) treatment. This receptor was obtained from a man between 65 and 85 years old with urothelial cancer. J is TRBJ2-2 and V is TRBV18, with D possibly matching TRBD1 (6 bases). In DNA, the CDR3 is TGTGCCAGCACTTCGACAGGGAACACCGGGGAGCTGTTTTTT. Protein product: CASTSTGNTGELFF.